Presented here are 10 T cell receptor beta chains from one specimen sequenced in a study of T-cell reconstitution after alpha-beta-depleted transplantation in children (dated by TCRdb to the mid-2010s). The sample's treatment or condition label, in plain terms: allogeneic hematopoietic cell transplantation with graft depleted of TCRalphabeta T cells and CD19 B cells. Preparation of the library involved PCR. Sequencing was carried out with an Illumina HiSeq 2500. TCR libraries were prepared with molecular barcoding, using unique molecular identifiers to normalize TCRbeta repertoire quantification. TCRdb ran its own pipeline on the public reads, namely fastp trimming at Q25 and MiXCR clone calling, and kept in-frame beta chains. Under each unique CDR3 protein, matching rows form one entry showing the most common genes and DNA. A total of around 440,000 distinct CDR3 sequences appear in this sample, 15% to 20% of them only once. The ten largest clonotypes hold 25% to 30% of the sample.

The sample consisted of PBMCs, mostly from graft donor cells, taken 360 days after TCRalphabeta/CD19-depleted stem cell transplant. These receptors came from a boy younger than two who had a stem cell transplant for Wiskott-Aldrich syndrome, so the T cells may come from the graft donor.

V usage is TRBV6-2 or TRBV6-3 and J usage is TRBJ2-1; 9 bases are shared with TRBD2. With 6 bases clipped from V and 11 bases from J, the junction kept 5 bases outside the gene matches. The CDR3 runs to 12 residues. The germline CDR1 and CDR2 sequences are MNHEY and SVGEGT. This chain's CDR3 is CASSVAGVKQFF. CDR3 coding DNA: TGTGCCAGCAGCGTAGCGGGAGTGAAGCAGTTCTTC.

This clonotype was counted only a few times. The chain carries TRBV12-3 or TRBV12-4 and TRBJ2-7; D gene ambiguous. V was clipped by 5 bases and J by 3 bases, with 8 bases between them. The CDR3 has 12 amino acids. The CDR3 DNA follows: TGTGCCAGCAGTCCCCATGACTACGAGCAGTACTTC. Its protein product is CASSPHDYEQYF.

The rearrangement joins TRBV6-5 to TRBJ2-1; 13 nucleotides match TRBD2. J gave up 15 bases and V 4 bases, and 6 bases lay outside the gene matches. This CDR3 comprises 13 residues. Germline values: CDR1 MNHEY, CDR2 SVGAGI. The CDR3 is CASSSGLAGDWFF. DNA of the CDR3: TGTGCCAGCAGTTCCGGACTAGCGGGAGATTGGTTCTTC.

The chain employs TRBV5-5 and TRBJ2-1; perhaps D is TRBD1 or TRBD2 (6 bases each). The V and J ends lost 2 bases and 9 bases respectively, with 15 bases between them. Germline V gene data show CDR1 as SGHKS and CDR2 as YYEKEE (reference sequence). The CDR3 runs 14 residues. The chain's CDR3 is CASSLTGAQAEQFF. For the CDR3, the DNA is TGTGCCAGCAGCTTAACGGGGGCCCAGGCTGAGCAGTTCTTC.

This clonotype was observed a handful of times. This chain uses TRBV4-1 with TRBJ1-2, with 7 bases lining up with TRBD1. The V gene's germline CDR1 is MGHRA and CDR2 YSYEKL. The CDR3 spans 14 residues. Trimming took 1 base from V and 3 from J; bases not matched to a gene: 2. The CDR3 DNA reads as TGCGCCAGCAGCCAAGGGGACAGCTACTATGGCTACACCTTC. It is translated as CASSQGDSYYGYTF.

Here the CDR3 DNA reads TGTGCCATCAGTAGCATGAACAGGCACGAGCAGTACTTC. Translated: CAISSMNRHEQYF. The chain uses TRBV10-3 and TRBJ2-7, with D possibly TRBD1 on 5 matching bases. V gave up 5 bases and J gave up 5 bases, with 13 bases separating them. In germline, CDR1 is ENHRY, CDR2 SYGVKD. CDR3 length: 13 residues.

This clonotype showed up just a few times. J is TRBJ2-3 and V is TRBV6-5, with 14 nucleotides matching TRBD2. The V gene end was trimmed by 4 bases and the J gene end by 7 bases; junction bases not matched to a gene: 7. This CDR3 is built from 16 residues. Per germline, CDR1 MNHEY and CDR2 SVGAGI. The CDR3 loop reads CASSFRLAGGPHTQYF. DNA of the CDR3: TGTGCCAGCAGTTTCAGACTAGCGGGAGGGCCACATACGCAGTATTTT.

The chain has TRBV10-3 and TRBJ2-2, with D maybe TRBD1 (7 bases). V dropped 2 bases and J dropped 0 bases, with 19 bases sitting between them. Per the germline V gene, CDR1 is ENHRY and CDR2 is SYGVKD. CDR3 length equals 19 residues. Written as DNA, the CDR3 is TGTGCCATCAGTGAGAGGGGGCGACAGGGAGGACCGAACACCGGGGAGCTGTTTTTT. Protein: CAISERGRQGGPNTGELFF.

This clonotype showed up just a few times. The chain has TRBV18 and TRBJ2-3; unclear D gene. Trimming shortened V by 4 bases and J by 5 bases, and 4 bases separated the two germline ends. This CDR3 region has 11 residues. Germline loops: CDR1 KGHSH, CDR2 LQKENI. For the CDR3, the DNA is TGTGCCAGCTCACGAGTAGATACGCAGTATTTT. This translates into CASSRVDTQYF.

A few counts support this clonotype. V gene TRBV12-3 or TRBV12-4 combines with J gene TRBJ2-1; 11 positions match TRBD2. CDR3 length equals 11 residues. J lost 15 bases, V lost 8 bases, and 6 bases had no gene match. CDR3 in DNA: TGTGCCAGCGGGGGACTAGCGGTGTCGTTCTTC. It codes for CASGGLAVSFF.